The 27 T cell receptor beta chains reported below all come from one sample, sequenced in a study of blood T cells in healthy people across ages. Together with a sample-barcoded 5' primer, a J-beta primer mix was included in a second PCR lasting about 6 to 12 cycles. TCRdb redid the calling of the 5' RACE reads with MiXCR, one entry per CDR3 protein. The table has around 1,000,000 distinct CDR3 sequences, approximately 25% seen once. This sample was shared with a second study, whose subject was T cells of mothers and their children.

The sequenced material came from blood. Receptors originate from a girl aged 2 to 9 in good health.

This clonotype came up a few times. The J gene is TRBJ2-1, the V gene TRBV9; D uncertain. CDR3 size: 18 residues. Germline V gives CDR1 SGDLS, CDR2 YYNGEE. The ends were cut back, 0 bases at V and 4 bases at J, with 20 bases in the middle. CDR3 region: CASSVAVFTKTAYNEQFF. Written as DNA, the CDR3 is TGTGCCAGCAGCGTAGCCGTTTTTACGAAAACCGCATACAATGAGCAGTTCTTC.

The V gene is TRBV7-9, the J gene TRBJ2-1, with D perhaps TRBD1 (6 bases). CDR1 and CDR2 from the germline V gene are SEHNR and FQNEAQ (reference sequence). CDR3 length: 16 amino acids. Trimming removed 5 bases at V and 0 bases at J, with 14 bases between. The DNA for the CDR3 is TGTGCCAGCAGCCAAAGGACAGCCCTCTCCTACAATGAGCAGTTCTTC. It specifies CASSQRTALSYNEQFF.

The chain couples TRBV29-1 to TRBJ2-5; tentatively, D is TRBD1 (5 bases). The length of the CDR3 is 13 residues. V was pared by 1 base and J by 5 bases, with 11 bases between. CDR1 is SQVTM and CDR2 is ANQGSEA in the germline V gene. Here the CDR3 DNA reads TGCAGCGTTGAAGGGGTGGCAGGGGAGACCCAGTACTTC. This translates into CSVEGVAGETQYF.

V gene TRBV29-1 combines with J gene TRBJ2-7; 11 bases match TRBD2. The CDR3 contains 13 residues. Germline assignment: CDR1 SQVTM and CDR2 ANQGSEA. Trimming removed 6 bases from V and 4 bases from J; junction bases left unmatched: 5. The DNA for the CDR3 is TGCAGCGTGGCCGGGACTAGCGGATACGAGCAGTACTTC. This translates into CSVAGTSGYEQYF.

This clonotype was counted a few times. V is TRBV4-3 and J is TRBJ1-5, with D uncertain. There are 13 residues in the CDR3. Trimming removed 0 bases from V and 5 bases from J, with 5 bases in between. Germline lookup yields CDR1 LGHNA and CDR2 YSLEER. CDR3: CASSQDPDQPQHF. Written as DNA, the CDR3 is TGCGCCAGCAGCCAAGACCCCGATCAGCCCCAGCATTTT.

The chain has TRBV9 and TRBJ2-3; no clear D gene. Trimming stripped 3 bases from V and 4 bases from J, with 21 bases between. This CDR3 contains 17 residues. Germline CDR1 SGDLS, CDR2 YYNGEE. The CDR3 is CASSALVDPTPPDTQYF. The CDR3, as DNA: TGTGCCAGCAGCGCCCTTGTCGACCCCACTCCCCCAGATACGCAGTATTTT.

This clonotype was seen more than once but under ten times. This chain connects TRBV27 to TRBJ2-1; D possibly corresponds to TRBD2 (6 bases). Germline CDR1 and CDR2: MNHEY and SMNVEV (reference sequence). There are 14 residues in the CDR3. V lost 4 bases and J 4 bases, leaving 11 bases between the germline ends. The CDR3 loop reads CASSSGLPYNEQFF. CDR3 DNA: TGTGCCAGCAGTTCGGGACTTCCATACAATGAGCAGTTCTTC.

This clonotype has more than one count but fewer than ten. The chain is built from TRBV29-1 and TRBJ2-1; D unresolved. Germline loops: CDR1 SQVTM, CDR2 ANQGSEA. V lost 6 bases and J lost 2, with 14 bases in between. CDR3 size: 14 residues. CDR3 nucleotide sequence: TGCAGCGTCTGCTTAGAGATAGCCTACAATGAGCAGTTCTTC. Translating gives CSVCLEIAYNEQFF.

The V call is TRBV28, the J call TRBJ2-5; D call uncertain. The J call may be wrong; the DNA end is better matched by TRBJ2-7. Germline V CDR1 and CDR2: MDHEN, SYDVKM. The CDR3 covers 13 residues. For the CDR3, the DNA is TGTGCCAGCAGTTCCGTATATAACTACGAGCAGTACTTC. Translated: CASSSVYNYEQYF.

This chain connects TRBV29-1 to TRBJ2-3, with D maybe TRBD2 (7 bases). Germline V CDR1 and CDR2: SQVTM, ANQGSEA. This CDR3 comprises 15 residues. Trimming took 4 bases from V and 2 from J, leaving 16 bases between them. The CDR3 bases are TGCAGCGTTGTTGTCATGGGGGGGGCCACAGATACGCAGTATTTT. As protein: CSVVVMGGATDTQYF.

J is TRBJ2-2 and V is TRBV14, with 8 bases aligning to TRBD1. CDR3 length: 15 amino acids. From germline, CDR1 is SGHDN and CDR2 FVKESK. The junction had 5 bases not matched to a gene; V was cut back by 4 bases and J by 4 bases. The CDR3 protein is CASSRRDRSTGELFF. In DNA, the CDR3 is TGTGCCAGCAGCCGCCGGGACAGGTCCACCGGGGAGCTGTTTTTT.

This chain joins TRBV4-1 and TRBJ1-2, with D possibly matching TRBD1 (6 bases). Trimming removed 2 bases at V and 7 bases at J, with 14 bases between. CDR3 length equals 14 residues. Looked up from germline, CDR1 is MGHRA and CDR2 is YSYEKL. In nucleotides, the CDR3 is TGCGCCAGCAGCCAAATCAGGGGAGGGAGTGGCTACACCTTC. Translated: CASSQIRGGSGYTF.

The chain links TRBV29-1 to TRBJ2-2; 7 positions match TRBD2. The CDR3 is 15 amino acids. The trim removed 6 bases at V and 6 bases at J, leaving 13 bases unmatched. Germline values: CDR1 SQVTM, CDR2 ANQGSEA. CDR3 coding DNA: TGCAGCGTCGTGTCAGGGTCGGGGGGTCCCGGGGAGCTGTTTTTT. It specifies CSVVSGSGGPGELFF.

This clonotype was seen only a few times. The chain is built from TRBV6-5 and TRBJ2-5, with no clear D. Germline V lookup: CDR1 MNHEY, CDR2 SVGAGI. CDR3 size: 13 residues. V lost 0 bases and J lost 5, with 7 bases in between. CDR3 protein: CASSYSSGETQYF. The CDR3 DNA sequence: TGTGCCAGCAGTTACTCCAGTGGGGAGACCCAGTACTTC.

This clonotype was observed a few times. CDR3 region: CASSGGGADQQETQYF. CDR3 DNA: TGTGCCAGCAGTGGGGGTGGGGCGGATCAACAAGAGACCCAGTACTTC. The genes are TRBV25-1 and TRBJ2-5; maybe TRBD1 (5 bases). The CDR3 covers 16 residues. V was trimmed by 4 bases and J by 2 bases, leaving 17 bases between them. Germline V CDR1 and CDR2: MGHDK, SYGVNS. Drawing the rest from reference TRBV25-1 and TRBJ2-5, the complete variable domain is EADIYQTPRYLVIGTGKKITLECSQTMGHDKMYWYQQDPGMELHLIHYSYGVNSTEKGDLSSESTVSRIRTEHFPLTLESARPSHTSQYLCASSGGGADQQETQYFGPGTRLLVL.

The chain has TRBV6-5 and TRBJ1-1, with D possibly TRBD1 on 6 matching bases. V dropped 0 bases and J dropped 2 bases, with 13 bases sitting between them. The CDR3 covers 16 residues. Per germline, CDR1 MNHEY and CDR2 SVGAGI. The CDR3 sequence is CASSYSIGQTNTEAFF. Here the CDR3 DNA reads TGTGCCAGCAGTTACTCCATCGGACAGACAAACACTGAAGCTTTCTTT.

This clonotype has only a few counts. V is TRBV27 and J is TRBJ2-4, with a possible D match to TRBD1 (6 bases). V lost 4 bases, J lost 2 bases, and 12 bases lay in between. The CDR3 is 15 amino acids. From germline, CDR1 is MNHEY and CDR2 SMNVEV (reference sequence). The CDR3 DNA is TGTGCCAGCAGTTCCCGACAGGACTCCAAAAACATTCAGTACTTC. It specifies CASSSRQDSKNIQYF.

This clonotype was counted only a few times. The chain uses TRBV18 and TRBJ1-3, with TRBD1 matching over 9 bases. From germline, CDR1 is KGHSH and CDR2 LQKENI. This CDR3 has 16 residues. Losses at the gene ends were 4 bases for V and 4 bases for J; bases not matched to a gene: 8. The chain's CDR3 is CASSRPGTGTGNTIYF. DNA of the CDR3: TGTGCCAGCTCACGTCCCGGGACAGGGACCGGAAACACCATATATTTT.

This clonotype was found a few times. The chain joins TRBV12-3 or TRBV12-4 to TRBJ2-5; possible D gene TRBD2, 6 bases. The end of the DNA fits TRBJ2-1 better, so the J call may be wrong. CDR3 length: 14 amino acids. The CDR3 spells CASNNWGGYNEQFF. The CDR3 DNA reads as TGTGCCAGTAATAACTGGGGAGGTTACAATGAGCAGTTCTTC.

This clonotype was seen at least ten times. The chain has TRBV4-3 and TRBJ1-4; unclear D gene. Germline loops: CDR1 LGHNA, CDR2 YSLEER. The CDR3 loop spans 17 amino acids. The ends were cut back, 0 bases at V and 0 bases at J, with 11 bases in the middle. The CDR3 reads CASSQDRLAATNEKLFF. DNA for the CDR3: TGCGCCAGCAGCCAAGATCGTTTGGCAGCAACTAATGAAAAACTGTTTTTT.

The chain joins TRBV5-1 to TRBJ2-7; tentatively, D is TRBD1 (5 bases). Germline CDR1 and CDR2: SGHRS and YFSETQ. The CDR3 runs 15 residues. The V and J ends lost 0 bases and 0 bases respectively, with 10 bases between them. The CDR3 sequence is CASSLDGALSYEQYF. CDR3 coding DNA: TGCGCCAGCAGCTTGGATGGGGCCCTCTCCTACGAGCAGTACTTC.

There are a few counts of this clonotype. V and J are TRBV19 and TRBJ1-4; D gene uncertain. V lost 6 bases and J 4 bases, leaving 15 bases between the germline ends. The CDR3 loop spans 15 amino acids. Germline V gives CDR1 LNHDA, CDR2 SQIVND (reference sequence). CDR3 DNA: TGTGCCAGTAGCTCCGGCCAAAACAATAATGAAAAACTGTTTTTT. Residues: CASSSGQNNNEKLFF.

A word on this clonotype: At one end the junction does not follow the germline gene, possibly because of a read error. This chain joins TRBV7-2 and TRBJ1-1, with D possibly matching TRBD1 (6 bases). CDR3 size: 15 residues. Germline CDR1 reads SGHTA; CDR2 reads FQGNSA. The CDR3 loop reads CASSPEGHMNTEAFF. The CDR3 DNA follows: TGTGCCAGCAGCCCAGAGGGACATATGAACACTGAAGCCTTCTTT.

This clonotype was seen a few times. The genes are TRBV20-1 and TRBJ2-3, with TRBD2 identical over 8 bases. The CDR3 covers 15 residues. The germline V gene encodes CDR1 DFQATT and CDR2 SNEGSKA (reference sequence). The V segment lost 2 bases and the J segment 3 bases; nucleotides outside the gene matches: 7. CDR3 in DNA: TGCAGTGCTAGAAATGAAGCGGGGGAGACAGATACGCAGTATTTT. Protein product: CSARNEAGETDTQYF.

This chain links TRBV5-5 with TRBJ2-7; unclear D gene. The CDR3 is 14 residues long. CDR1 and CDR2 from the germline V gene are SGHKS and YYEKEE (reference sequence). V shed 3 bases and J shed 0 bases, with 10 bases lying between them. The CDR3 reads CASSWTESSYEQYF. The CDR3 nucleotides read TGTGCCAGCAGCTGGACGGAGAGCTCCTACGAGCAGTACTTC.

The V and J genes are TRBV6-1 and TRBJ2-3, with 7 nucleotides matching TRBD1. This CDR3 is 14 amino acids long. The germline V gene encodes CDR1 MNHNS and CDR2 SASEGT. Trimming cost V 7 bases and J 3 bases; bases outside gene matches: 7. CDR3 region: CASKGDRYTDTQYF. CDR3 DNA sequence: TGTGCCAGCAAGGGGGACAGATATACAGATACGCAGTATTTT.

This clonotype came up a few times. One junction end disagrees with the germline gene, perhaps due to a read error. This chain connects TRBV7-9 to TRBJ1-4, with unresolved D. CDR3 length: 14 amino acids. Germline V gene data show CDR1 as SEHNR and CDR2 as FQNEAQ (reference sequence). This chain's CDR3 is CARSLGKDNEKLFF. The DNA of the CDR3 is TGTGCCCGCAGCTTAGGGAAGGATAATGAAAAACTGTTTTTT. Filled out from reference TRBV7-9 and TRBJ1-4, the complete variable domain reads DTGVSQNPRHKITKRGQNVTFRCDPISEHNRLYWYRQTLGQGPEFLTYFQNEAQLEKSRLLSDRFSAERPKGSFSTLEIQRTEQGDSAMYLCARSLGKDNEKLFFGSGTQLSVL.